Listed below are T cell receptor beta chains from one sample, sequenced in a study of T-cell reconstitution after alpha-beta-depleted transplantation in children. MiXCR, applied by TCRdb to the PCR reads, yields one record per CDR3 protein. The sample records roughly 420,000 distinct CDR3 sequences, 15% to 20% being singletons. The source was PBMCs, mostly from graft donor cells, collected 360 days after TCRalphabeta/CD19-depleted stem cell transplant. These receptors came from a boy less than two years old who had a stem cell transplant for Wiskott-Aldrich syndrome, so the T cells may come from the graft donor. CDR3s include the opening cysteine and the closing phenylalanine or tryptophan. A D gene is named only where the DNA matches it firmly. Clone size is stated in some rows and not others, as once, few, many or a class when expanded.

>TRBV12-3/TRBV12-4|.|few|TRBJ2-2
TGTGCCAGCAGTTTCGGACCCCTGAACACCGGGGAGCTGTTTTTT
CASSFGPLNTGELFF
>TRBV9|TRBD2|many|TRBJ2-3
TGTGCCAGCAGCGACCCCCGACCTAGCGGGGGAAAAGATACGCAGTATTTT
CASSDPRPSGGKDTQYF
>TRBV6-5|.|.|TRBJ1-5
TGTGCCAGCAGTTACACTAAGAATCAGCCCCAGCATTTT
CASSYTKNQPQHF
>TRBV18|.|.|TRBJ2-7
TGTGCCAGCTCACCGAGCGTAGGCGAGCAGTACTTC
CASSPSVGEQYF
>TRBV4-2|.|few|TRBJ2-1
TGTGCCAGCAGCCAAGATTCTTTCGGGTGCTTC
CASSQDSFGCF
>TRBV4-2|.|.|TRBJ2-7
TGTGCCAGCAGCCAAGATGGGGTGTACGAGCAGTACTTC
CASSQDGVYEQYF
>TRBV12-3/TRBV12-4|TRBD2|few|TRBJ2-1
TGTGCCAGCAGTTCCCCCGGGGCTAGCGGCTCATGGGATGAGCAGTTCTTC
CASSSPGASGSWDEQFF
>TRBV12-3/TRBV12-4|TRBD2|.|TRBJ2-2
TGTGCCAGCAGGGGGGAAGCGGGAAGGGGAACCGGGGAGCTGTTTTTT
CASRGEAGRGTGELFF
>TRBV11-3|.|few|TRBJ2-1
TGTGCCAGCAGCTTTTCGGGACAATACAATGAGCAGTTCTTC
CASSFSGQYNEQFF
>TRBV18|TRBD1|few|TRBJ2-5
TGTGCCAGCTCACTGCAACAGGGGGCCCAAGAGACCCAGTACTTC
CASSLQQGAQETQYF
>TRBV29-1|TRBD2|.|TRBJ2-2
TGCAGCGTGTCTGGGGGGGACACCGGGGAGCTGTTTTTT
CSVSGGDTGELFF
>TRBV14|.|.|TRBJ1-2
TGTGCCAGCAGTCCCTCACGGGTTACTAACTATGGCTACACCTTC
CASSPSRVTNYGYTF
>TRBV27|TRBD2|few|TRBJ2-3
TGTGCCAGCAGTTTAGCGGGGGTCTGGCCAGATACGCAGTATTTT
CASSLAGVWPDTQYF
>TRBV29-1|.|few|TRBJ2-2
TGCAGCGTTCGGGATTTACGCACCGGGGAGCTGTTTTTT
CSVRDLRTGELFF
>TRBV30|TRBD2|few|TRBJ2-1
TGTGCCTGGGATATAGCGGGGAACTACAATGAGCAGTTCTTC
CAWDIAGNYNEQFF
>TRBV10-3|.|few|TRBJ2-1
TGTGCCATCAGTAGAACAGGGACTACTGGTAATGAGCAGTTCTTC
CAISRTGTTGNEQFF
>TRBV7-8|.|.|TRBJ2-1
TGTGCCAGCAGCTTAGAGCGCCTAAGCTCCTACAATGAGCAGTTCTTC
CASSLERLSSYNEQFF
>TRBV20-1|.|.|TRBJ2-3
TGCAGTCCTTCTCCTAGGAAAGGGAATACGCAGTATTTT
CSPSPRKGNTQYF
>TRBV18|TRBD1|few|TRBJ2-7
TGTGCCAGCTCACCACCTTTGGGGACAGGGGGCTACGAGCAGTACTTC
CASSPPLGTGGYEQYF
>TRBV5-1|.|.|TRBJ2-5
TGCGCCAGCAGCTTGGCCGGTAGCTCGGAGACCCAGTACTTC
CASSLAGSSETQYF
>TRBV5-1|.|.|TRBJ1-2
TGCGCCAGCAGCTTGGACACCGGGGGCTACACCTTC
CASSLDTGGYTF
>TRBV7-6|.|.|TRBJ1-1
TGTGCCAGCAGCTTAGGAAGACAGTTGAACACTGAAGCTTTCTTT
CASSLGRQLNTEAFF
>TRBV5-1|TRBD1|few|TRBJ1-2
TGCGCCAGCAGCTTGGGGGACAGTCGATATGGCTACACCTTC
CASSLGDSRYGYTF
>TRBV6-2/TRBV6-3|TRBD1|.|TRBJ2-1
TGTGCCAGCAGCCGCCGAAGGGACAGGGTCTACAATGAGCAGTTCTTC
CASSRRRDRVYNEQFF
>TRBV6-2/TRBV6-3|.|.|TRBJ2-1
TGTGCCAGCAGTTACTTGGGGGAGCAGTTCTTC
CASSYLGEQFF
>TRBV20-1|.|many|TRBJ2-1
TGCAGTGCTAGGGTAGGGGGGGCCAATGAGCAGTTCTTC
CSARVGGANEQFF
>TRBV20-1|TRBD1|few|TRBJ1-3
TGCAGTGCTAGATACAGGGGAATTGGAAACACCATATATTTT
CSARYRGIGNTIYF
>TRBV28|.|.|TRBJ2-3
TGTGCCAGCAGCCCTGACCTTACTAGCGATACGCAGTATTTT
CASSPDLTSDTQYF
>TRBV12-3/TRBV12-4|.|few|TRBJ1-1
TGTGCCAGCAGTTTCCCCCTTGGCGAGGGCACTGAAGCTTTCTTT
CASSFPLGEGTEAFF
>TRBV5-1|.|.|TRBJ1-1
TGCGCCAGCAGCTTGGCCGAAGACAGGAACACTGAAGCTTTCTTT
CASSLAEDRNTEAFF
>TRBV5-1|.|few|TRBJ2-1
TGCGCCAGCAGCCCCTCCTACTACAATGAGCAGTTCTTC
CASSPSYYNEQFF
>TRBV2|TRBD2|.|TRBJ2-1
TGTGCCATCAGTGCCCGACTAGCGGGGGGGGATTGGAATGAGCAGTTCTTC
CAISARLAGGDWNEQFF
>TRBV27|.|few|TRBJ2-1
TGTGCCAGCAGCCGCCTGACAGGCCTCAATGAGCAGTTCTTC
CASSRLTGLNEQFF
>TRBV4-1|.|.|TRBJ2-5
TGCGCCAGCAGCCAAGATCCGGGACGCCAAGAGACCCAGTACTTC
CASSQDPGRQETQYF
>TRBV29-1|TRBD2|.|TRBJ2-1
TGCAGCGCAAGGACTAGCGGGCTCTACAATGAGCAGTTCTTC
CSARTSGLYNEQFF
>TRBV5-3|.|few|TRBJ2-1
TGTGCCACCCATCACGGGCGGATTCCCTCCTACAATGAGCAGTTCTTC
CATHHGRIPSYNEQFF
>TRBV12-3/TRBV12-4|.|.|TRBJ2-2
TGTGCCAGCAGTTTTCCGCCTCAACCCTTGGGGGAGCTGTTTTTT
CASSFPPQPLGELFF
>TRBV5-1|.|few|TRBJ2-5
TGCGCCAGCAGCTTGGTCTCAATCCAAGAGACCCAGTACTTC
CASSLVSIQETQYF
>TRBV12-3/TRBV12-4|TRBD2|.|TRBJ2-7
TGTGCCAGCAGTCCATTTCGGGGGGGGTTCGACGAGCAGTACTTC
CASSPFRGGFDEQYF
>TRBV4-1|TRBD1|few|TRBJ2-7
TGCGCCAGCAGCCATTTGCCGGGACAGTCTATCTACGAGCAGTACTTC
CASSHLPGQSIYEQYF
>TRBV5-1|.|many|TRBJ2-5
TGCGCCAGCAGCGCCGGCCCTTCGGAGACCCAGTACTTC
CASSAGPSETQYF
>TRBV18|.|few|TRBJ2-2
TGTGCCAGCTCACCGTTGAGGGCGAACACCGGGGAGCTGTTTTTT
CASSPLRANTGELFF
>TRBV4-3|.|.|TRBJ2-1
TGCGCCAGCAGCCAATCCCTAGCGTACAATGAGCAGTTCTTC
CASSQSLAYNEQFF
>TRBV4-1|.|.|TRBJ2-3
TGCGCCAGCAGCCAAGTAGGGGGAGAAACAGATACGCAGTATTTT
CASSQVGGETDTQYF
>TRBV20-1|TRBD2|few|TRBJ2-7
TGCAGTGCCCTATATAGCGGGAGGGTTTACGAGCAGTACTTC
CSALYSGRVYEQYF
>TRBV9|.|few|TRBJ2-3
TGTGCCAGCAGCGTACAAACATCTAGCACAGATACGCAGTATTTT
CASSVQTSSTDTQYF
>TRBV27|TRBD1|.|TRBJ2-4
TGTGCCAGCAGCAAACGGACAGGGTCCCCAAAAAACATTCAGTACTTC
CASSKRTGSPKNIQYF
>TRBV6-2/TRBV6-3|TRBD2|few|TRBJ2-7
TGTGCCAGCAGTTACGCGGGTCTAGCGGGCCGATCCTACGAGCAGTACTTC
CASSYAGLAGRSYEQYF
>TRBV11-2|.|few|TRBJ2-4
TGTGCCAGCAGCGCTACGGAGGCCAAAAACATTCAGTACTTC
CASSATEAKNIQYF
>TRBV12-3/TRBV12-4|.|few|TRBJ2-3
TGTGCCAGCAGTCAAACACCAGATACGCAGTATTTT
CASSQTPDTQYF
>TRBV12-3/TRBV12-4|TRBD1|few|TRBJ1-2
TGTGCCAGCAGTTTAGGACAGGGAAGTAACTATGGCTACACCTTC
CASSLGQGSNYGYTF
>TRBV12-3/TRBV12-4|TRBD2|.|TRBJ2-1
TGTGCCAGCAGGGGGACTAGCGGGGGATACAATGAGCAGTTCTTC
CASRGTSGGYNEQFF
>TRBV5-1|.|.|TRBJ1-4
TGCGCCAGCAGCTCGAGAGGAAATGAAAAACTGTTTTTT
CASSSRGNEKLFF
>TRBV24-1|TRBD2|few|TRBJ2-2
TGTGCCACCAGTGGTCCTAGCGGAGAGAACACCGGGGAGCTGTTTTTT
CATSGPSGENTGELFF